The 20 T cell receptor beta chains reported below all come from one sample, sequenced in a study of blood T cell repertoires in COVID-19. Profiling relied on immunoSEQ multiplex PCR, and the TCRdb table lists in-frame clones only, not all of them. The data show hundreds of thousands of clones, with about 91% seen just once and under 15% held by the top ten. The specimen was peripheral blood. The receptors stem from a woman in her fifties or sixties with acute or convalescent COVID-19.

The chain employs TRBV9 and TRBJ2-1; D is possibly TRBD1 (6 bases). The ends were cut back, 7 bases at V and 4 bases at J, with 18 bases in the middle. CDR3 length: 15 residues. Germline values: CDR1 SGDLS, CDR2 YYNGEE. Here the CDR3 DNA reads TGTGCCAGCTCCCTCGGACCGGACAGTTACAATGAGCAGTTCTTC. Residues: CASSLGPDSYNEQFF.

DNA of the CDR3: TGTGCCAGTACCGTAGCGGGAGTCGACACCGGGGAGCTGTTTTTT. Translating it yields CASTVAGVDTGELFF. This chain uses TRBV19 with TRBJ2-2; 9 nucleotides agree with TRBD2. Germline loops: CDR1 LNHDA, CDR2 SQIVND (reference sequence). The J segment lost 3 bases and the V segment lost 7 bases, leaving 6 bases of the junction unmatched. The CDR3 spans 15 residues.

The CDR3 here is CARTSNTGTSGGALETQYF. DNA of the CDR3: TGCGCCAGGACGTCAAACACCGGGACTAGCGGGGGGGCCCTGGAGACCCAGTACTTC. The gene calls are TRBV5-1 and TRBJ2-5; 16 positions agree with TRBD2. V lost 8 bases to trimming and J lost 5 bases; unmatched junction nucleotides: 18. CDR3 length: 19 residues. Germline CDR1 is SGHRS and CDR2 is YFSETQ. Combining the CDR3 with reference TRBV5-1 and TRBJ2-5 gives the whole variable domain KAGVTQTPRYLIKTRGQQVTLSCSPISGHRSVSWYQQTPGQGLQFLFEYFSETQRNKGNFPGRFSGRQFSNSRSEMNVSTLELGDSALYLCARTSNTGTSGGALETQYFGPGTRLLVL.

The rearrangement joins TRBV7-6 to TRBJ1-3, with unresolved D. Germline-derived CDR1 and CDR2 are SGHVS and FNYEAQ. The CDR3 covers 15 residues. V was cut by 3 bases and J by 0 bases, with 9 bases left in between. CDR3 amino acids: CASSFRESSGNTIYF. The DNA for the CDR3 is TGTGCCAGCAGCTTCCGAGAGAGCTCTGGAAACACCATATATTTT.

J is TRBJ2-3 and V is TRBV4-3; D not certain. The V and J ends lost 0 bases and 4 bases respectively, with 8 bases between them. In germline, CDR1 is LGHNA, CDR2 YSLEER. The CDR3 loop spans 14 amino acids. The CDR3 region has the DNA TGCGCCAGCAGCCAAGAATTAGAGGCAGATACGCAGTATTTT. The encoded protein is CASSQELEADTQYF.

This chain links TRBV19 with TRBJ2-2; 7 bases line up with TRBD1. Germline values: CDR1 LNHDA, CDR2 SQIVND (reference sequence). This CDR3 has 15 residues. V shed 3 bases, J shed 0 bases, and the junction held 1 base outside the gene matches. As DNA, the CDR3 is TGTGCCAGTAGTATTCAGGGGGCGAACACCGGGGAGCTGTTTTTT. Translated: CASSIQGANTGELFF.

This clone was counted a few times. The rearrangement joins TRBV6-6 to TRBJ2-7; 8 bases fit TRBD2. Germline-derived CDR1 and CDR2 are MNHNY and SVGAGI (reference sequence). The CDR3 is made up of 16 amino acids. With 2 bases clipped from V and 7 bases from J, the junction kept 13 bases outside the gene matches. The CDR3 here is CASSYQTGTRSVEQYF. The CDR3 bases are TGTGCCAGCAGTTACCAAACCGGGACTAGGTCGGTTGAGCAGTACTTC.

This clone has more than one count but fewer than ten. The genes are TRBV7-9 and TRBJ2-1; 14 nucleotides agree with TRBD2. CDR1 is SEHNR, CDR2 FQNEAQ, per germline (reference sequence). The length of the CDR3 is 17 residues. J lost 3 bases, V lost 5 bases, and 6 bases had no gene match. CDR3 loop: CASSGRTSGRFYNEQFF. CDR3 bases: TGTGCCAGCAGCGGTAGGACTAGCGGGAGGTTCTACAATGAGCAGTTCTTC.

V and J are TRBV3-1 (or the pseudogene TRBV3-2) and TRBJ1-2; the D is unclear. Trimming removed 4 bases at V and 3 bases at J, with 9 bases between. The CDR3 covers 13 residues. Germline lookup yields CDR1 LGHDT and CDR2 YNNKEL (reference sequence). The CDR3 DNA reads TGTGCCAGCAGCCCAGACGGTGACTATGGCTACACCTTC. Translating it yields CASSPDGDYGYTF.

The chain uses TRBV18 and TRBJ1-1; D is possibly TRBD1 (6 bases). The CDR3 consists of 13 residues. Germline lookup yields CDR1 KGHSH and CDR2 LQKENI. Trimming stripped 5 bases from V and 4 bases from J, with 11 bases between. The CDR3 DNA is TGTGCCAGCTCATCCAGACAGGTCACTGAAGCTTTCTTT. Translated, it gives CASSSRQVTEAFF.

The gene calls are TRBV14 and TRBJ2-1, with D perhaps TRBD2 (5 bases). The CDR3 has 17 amino acids. Germline assignment: CDR1 SGHDN and CDR2 FVKESK. Trimming removed 1 base at V and 3 bases at J, with 16 bases between. CDR3 nucleotide sequence: TGTGCCAGCAGCCAAGGGGAAATCTCGGGATTCTACAATGAGCAGTTCTTC. This gives the protein CASSQGEISGFYNEQFF.

V usage is TRBV24-1 and J usage is TRBJ1-1; the match to TRBD1 covers 7 bases. The CDR3 runs 15 residues. Germline assignment: CDR1 KGHDR and CDR2 SFDVKD. V trimming: 4 bases; J trimming: 1 base; junction bases outside the gene matches: 5. CDR3 protein: CATSEGTVPNTEAFF. DNA of the CDR3: TGTGCCACCAGTGAGGGGACAGTCCCGAACACTGAAGCTTTCTTT.

The gene calls are TRBV27 and TRBJ1-1; D is uncertain. V dropped 3 bases and J dropped 3 bases, with 8 bases sitting between them. The V gene's germline CDR1 is MNHEY and CDR2 SMNVEV (reference sequence). The CDR3 loop spans 13 amino acids. The CDR3 sequence: CASSFYRDTEAFF. DNA for the CDR3: TGTGCCAGCAGTTTTTACAGAGACACTGAAGCTTTCTTT.

The genes are TRBV27 and TRBJ1-6, with D maybe TRBD1 (6 bases). The CDR3 runs 17 residues. V gave up 0 bases and J gave up 3 bases, with 12 bases separating them. Germline loops: CDR1 MNHEY, CDR2 SMNVEV (reference sequence). This chain's CDR3 is CASSLSSGGGYNSPLHF. The CDR3 DNA reads as TGTGCCAGCAGTTTATCTTCGGGGGGCGGCTATAATTCACCCCTCCACTTT.

The table lists this clone with a count of one. The V and J genes are TRBV9 and TRBJ2-1, with D tentatively TRBD2 (5 bases). The germline CDR1 and CDR2 sequences are SGDLS and YYNGEE. This CDR3 contains 14 residues. V lost 3 bases and J lost 7, with 14 bases in between. The CDR3 nucleotides are TGTGCCAGCAGCGCTCTGGGCGGGTGGAATGAGCAGTTCTTC. It codes for CASSALGGWNEQFF.

The chain recombines TRBV6-2 or TRBV6-3 with TRBJ1-5, with a tentative D call TRBD1 (5 bases). The CDR3 covers 18 residues. Germline-derived CDR1 and CDR2 are MNHEY and SVGEGT. V lost 0 bases and J 1 base, leaving 16 bases between the germline ends. The CDR3 sequence: CASSYSTRQFFSNQPQHF. In DNA, the CDR3 is TGTGCCAGCAGTTACTCAACCCGACAGTTTTTCAGCAATCAGCCCCAGCATTTT.

This chain connects TRBV14 to TRBJ2-5; no clear D. The CDR3 has 14 residues. The V and J ends lost 1 base and 2 bases respectively, with 8 bases between them. Germline V CDR1 and CDR2: SGHDN, FVKESK. The DNA for the CDR3 is TGTGCCAGCAGCCAAGTCCGCGGACAAGAGACCCAGTACTTC. Its protein product is CASSQVRGQETQYF.

V gene TRBV28 combines with J gene TRBJ2-1; D might be TRBD1 (7 bases). CDR3 length: 15 residues. Trimming left V 7 bases short and J 6 bases short, with 19 bases between. CDR1 and CDR2 from the germline V gene are MDHEN and SYDVKM. The CDR3 spells CASIVTGRPGNEQFF. CDR3 coding DNA: TGTGCCAGCATTGTGACAGGGAGGCCAGGCAATGAGCAGTTCTTC.

The V gene is TRBV2, the J gene TRBJ2-5, with 9 bases lining up with TRBD1. This CDR3 has 17 amino acids. Germline loops: CDR1 SNHLY, CDR2 FYNNEI. Unmatched junction bases numbered 11, after V lost 6 bases and J lost 0 bases. The CDR3 sequence is CASSHFRDRANQETQYF. DNA of the CDR3: TGTGCCAGCAGCCACTTCCGGGACAGGGCTAACCAAGAGACCCAGTACTTC.

The chain recombines TRBV19 with TRBJ2-1; possible D gene TRBD2, 6 bases. Germline V gene data show CDR1 as LNHDA and CDR2 as SQIVND (reference sequence). The CDR3 extends over 16 amino acids. V was cut by 5 bases and J by 3 bases, with 17 bases left in between. CDR3 in DNA: TGTGCCAGTAGTCTTGGAGCCGGGAGAGGCTACAATGAGCAGTTCTTC. Translated, it gives CASSLGAGRGYNEQFF.